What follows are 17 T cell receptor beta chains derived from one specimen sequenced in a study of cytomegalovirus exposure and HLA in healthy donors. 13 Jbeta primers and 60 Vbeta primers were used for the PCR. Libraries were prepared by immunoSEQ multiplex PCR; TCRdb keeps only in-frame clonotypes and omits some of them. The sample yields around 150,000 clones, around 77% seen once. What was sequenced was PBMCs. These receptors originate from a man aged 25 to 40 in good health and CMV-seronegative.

The CDR3 here is CASSYYAGNIETQYF. As DNA, the CDR3 is TGTGCCAGCAGTTATTACGCAGGGAATATAGAGACCCAGTACTTC. This chain links TRBV6-6 with TRBJ2-5; D possibly corresponds to TRBD1 (5 bases). V was shortened by 3 bases and J by 4 bases, with 15 bases between the two germline ends. The germline CDR1 and CDR2 sequences are MNHNY and SVGAGI (reference sequence). The CDR3 consists of 15 residues.

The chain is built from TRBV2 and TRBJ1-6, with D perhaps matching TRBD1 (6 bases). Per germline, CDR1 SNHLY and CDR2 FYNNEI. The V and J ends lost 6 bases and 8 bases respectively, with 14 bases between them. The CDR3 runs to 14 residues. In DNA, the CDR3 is TGTGCCAGCAGAGGGAATAACAGGGATTCACCCCTCCACTTT. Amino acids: CASRGNNRDSPLHF.

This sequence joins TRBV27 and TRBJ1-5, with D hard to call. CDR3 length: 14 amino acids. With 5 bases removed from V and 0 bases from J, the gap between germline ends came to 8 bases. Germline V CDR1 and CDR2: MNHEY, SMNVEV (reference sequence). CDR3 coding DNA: TGTGCCAGCAGTCTTTACTATAGCAATCAGCCCCAGCATTTT. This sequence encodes CASSLYYSNQPQHF.

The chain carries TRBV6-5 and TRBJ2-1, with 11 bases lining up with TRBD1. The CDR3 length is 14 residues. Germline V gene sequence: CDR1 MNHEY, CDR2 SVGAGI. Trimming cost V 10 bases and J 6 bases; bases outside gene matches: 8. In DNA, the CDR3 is TGTGCCACCTCTTGGGGACAGGGGGGCAATGAGCAGTTCTTC. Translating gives CATSWGQGGNEQFF.

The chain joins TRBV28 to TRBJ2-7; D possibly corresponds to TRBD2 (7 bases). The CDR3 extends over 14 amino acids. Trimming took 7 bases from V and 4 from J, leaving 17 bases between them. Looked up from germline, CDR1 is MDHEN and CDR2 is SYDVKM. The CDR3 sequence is CASNGGLPFYEQYF. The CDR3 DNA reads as TGTGCCAGCAACGGGGGGCTGCCCTTTTACGAGCAGTACTTC.

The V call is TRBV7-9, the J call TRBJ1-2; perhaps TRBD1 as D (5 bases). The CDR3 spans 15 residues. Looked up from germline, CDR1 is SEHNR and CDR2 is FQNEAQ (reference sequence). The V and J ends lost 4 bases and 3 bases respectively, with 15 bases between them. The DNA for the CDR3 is TGTGCCAGCAGCTCACAACTGACAGAATACTATGGCTACACCTTC. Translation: CASSSQLTEYYGYTF.

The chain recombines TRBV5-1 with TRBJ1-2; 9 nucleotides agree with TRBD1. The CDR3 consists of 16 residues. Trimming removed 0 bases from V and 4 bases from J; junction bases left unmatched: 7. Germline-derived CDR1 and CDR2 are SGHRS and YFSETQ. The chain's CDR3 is CASSLGPGTGSYGYTF. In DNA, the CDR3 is TGCGCCAGCAGCTTGGGGCCCGGGACAGGGTCCTATGGCTACACCTTC.

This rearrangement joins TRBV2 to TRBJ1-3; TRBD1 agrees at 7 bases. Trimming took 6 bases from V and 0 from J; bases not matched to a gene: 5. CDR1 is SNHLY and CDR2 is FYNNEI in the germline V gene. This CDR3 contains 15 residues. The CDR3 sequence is CASRKGQLSGNTIYF. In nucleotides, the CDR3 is TGTGCCAGCAGGAAGGGACAGCTCTCTGGAAACACCATATATTTT.

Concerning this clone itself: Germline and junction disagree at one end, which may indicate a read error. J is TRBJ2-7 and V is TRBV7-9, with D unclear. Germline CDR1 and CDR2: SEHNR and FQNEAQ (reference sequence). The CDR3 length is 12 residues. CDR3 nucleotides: TGTTCCAGCAGTACAGTCTCCTACGAGCAGTACTTC. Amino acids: CSSSTVSYEQYF.

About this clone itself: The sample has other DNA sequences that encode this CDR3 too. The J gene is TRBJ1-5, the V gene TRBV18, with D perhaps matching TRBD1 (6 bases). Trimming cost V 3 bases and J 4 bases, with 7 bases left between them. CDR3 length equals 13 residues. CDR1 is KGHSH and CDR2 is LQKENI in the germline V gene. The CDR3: CASSPDRNQPQHF. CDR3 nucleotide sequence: TGTGCCAGCTCACCTGACAGGAATCAGCCCCAGCATTTT. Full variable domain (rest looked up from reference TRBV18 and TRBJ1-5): NAGVMQNPRHLVRRRGQEARLRCSPMKGHSHVYWYRQLPEEGLKFMVYLQKENIIDESGMPKERFSAEFPKEGPSILRIQQVVRGDSAAYFCASSPDRNQPQHFGDGTRLSIL.

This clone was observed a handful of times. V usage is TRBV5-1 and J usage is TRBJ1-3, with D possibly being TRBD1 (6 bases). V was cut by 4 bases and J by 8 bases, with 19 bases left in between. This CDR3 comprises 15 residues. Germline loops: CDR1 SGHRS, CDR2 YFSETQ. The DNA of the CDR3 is TGCGCCAGCAGCAAATCCGGGACAAGCACAGACACCATATATTTT. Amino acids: CASSKSGTSTDTIYF.

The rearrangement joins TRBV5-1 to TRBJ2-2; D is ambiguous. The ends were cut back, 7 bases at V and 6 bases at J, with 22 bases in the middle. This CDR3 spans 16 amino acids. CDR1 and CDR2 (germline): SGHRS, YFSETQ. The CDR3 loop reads CASAQQSSPFPGELFF. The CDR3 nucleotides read TGCGCCAGCGCTCAACAGTCTTCCCCTTTTCCCGGGGAGCTGTTTTTT.

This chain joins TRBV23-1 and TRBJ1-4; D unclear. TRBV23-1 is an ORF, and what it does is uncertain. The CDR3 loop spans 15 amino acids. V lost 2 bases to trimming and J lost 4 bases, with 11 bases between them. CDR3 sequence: CASSQVRRDNEKLFF. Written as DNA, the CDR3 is TGCGCCAGCAGTCAAGTGAGGCGGGATAATGAAAAACTGTTTTTT.

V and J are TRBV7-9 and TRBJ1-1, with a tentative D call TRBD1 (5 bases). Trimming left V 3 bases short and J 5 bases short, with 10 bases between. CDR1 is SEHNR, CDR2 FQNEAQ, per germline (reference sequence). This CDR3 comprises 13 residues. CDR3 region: CASSLEGETEAFF. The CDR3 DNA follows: TGTGCCAGCAGCTTGGAAGGGGAAACTGAAGCTTTCTTT. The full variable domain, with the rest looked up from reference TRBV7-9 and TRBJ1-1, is DTGVSQNPRHKITKRGQNVTFRCDPISEHNRLYWYRQTLGQGPEFLTYFQNEAQLEKSRLLSDRFSAERPKGSFSTLEIQRTEQGDSAMYLCASSLEGETEAFFGQGTRLTVV.

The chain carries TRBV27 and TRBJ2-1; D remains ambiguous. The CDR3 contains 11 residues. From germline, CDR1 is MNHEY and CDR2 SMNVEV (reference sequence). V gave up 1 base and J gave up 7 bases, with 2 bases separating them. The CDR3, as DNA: TGTGCCAGCAGTTTATTAAATGAGCAGTTCTTC. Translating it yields CASSLLNEQFF.

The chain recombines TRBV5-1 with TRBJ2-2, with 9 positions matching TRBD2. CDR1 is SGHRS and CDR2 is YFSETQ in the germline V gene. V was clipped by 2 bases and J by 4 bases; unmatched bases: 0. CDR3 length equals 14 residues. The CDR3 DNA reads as TGCGCCAGCAGCTTTAGCGGGGGCACCGGGGAGCTGTTTTTT. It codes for CASSFSGGTGELFF.

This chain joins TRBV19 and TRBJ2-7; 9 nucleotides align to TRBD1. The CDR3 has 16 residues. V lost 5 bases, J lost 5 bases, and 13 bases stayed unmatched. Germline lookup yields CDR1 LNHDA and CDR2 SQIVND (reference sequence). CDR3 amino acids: CASSPQQGARFHEQYF. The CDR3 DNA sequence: TGTGCCAGTAGTCCCCAACAGGGGGCTAGGTTCCACGAGCAGTACTTC.